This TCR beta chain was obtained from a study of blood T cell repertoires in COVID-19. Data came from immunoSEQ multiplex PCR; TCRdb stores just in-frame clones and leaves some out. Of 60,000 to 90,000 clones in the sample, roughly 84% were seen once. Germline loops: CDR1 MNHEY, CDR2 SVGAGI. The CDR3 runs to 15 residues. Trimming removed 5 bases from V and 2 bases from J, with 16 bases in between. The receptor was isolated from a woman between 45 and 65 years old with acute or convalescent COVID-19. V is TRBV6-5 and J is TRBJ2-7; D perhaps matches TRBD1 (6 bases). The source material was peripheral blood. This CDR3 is CASSPLRQATYEQYF. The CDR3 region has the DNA TGTGCCAGCAGTCCTCTCCGACAGGCGACCTACGAGCAGTACTTC.